This TCR beta chain was captured in a study of liver allograft versus peripheral blood T cells. Across the whole study: Peripheral blood of the recipients supplied T cell receptor repertoires that were compared with those in transplanted livers.

The table lists this clonotype with many counts. As yet, its antigen is unknown. Regarding the study as a whole: It was reported that the T cell receptor repertoires found inside liver allografts differed from those that were detected in peripheral blood.

Germline CDR1 and CDR2: SGDLS and YYNGEE. CDR3 length equals 13 residues. Trimming left V 0 bases short and J 8 bases short, with 6 bases between. One entry per CDR3 protein results from TCRdb running MiXCR on the reads. The sample records approximately 15,000 distinct CDR3 sequences, 20% to 25% being singletons. The source is a human patient who had a liver transplant. The graft donor may be the source of some T cells. The chain has TRBV9 and TRBJ1-6; D not resolved. The CDR3 spells CASSVVSDSPLHF. CDR3 in DNA: TGTGCCAGCAGCGTAGTATCGGATTCACCCCTCCACTTT.